This T cell receptor (beta chain) was captured in a study of cytomegalovirus exposure and HLA in healthy donors. Study details: The roughly 120 validation repertoires were reported in a later analysis to have been generated on the same platform as the approximately 700 first-cohort repertoires.

Trimming left V 3 bases short and J 2 bases short, with 11 bases between. Germline CDR1 and CDR2: SGHTA and FQGNSA. CDR3 size: 14 residues. Study outcomes and limitations: Most TCRs appeared rarely, but some public TCRs recurred in many donors.

Worth noting for this clone: Its antigen is unknown.

Some clones are missing from TCRdb's copy, which holds only in-frame ones; the method was immunoSEQ multiplex PCR. Among some 110,000 clones listed, 85% to 95% were seen once. The receptor's source is a woman under 30 in good health and CMV-seronegative. V is TRBV7-2 and J is TRBJ2-7; D is possibly TRBD1 (6 bases). What was sequenced was PBMCs. CDR3 nucleotide sequence: TGTGCCAGCAGCTTGATCAGGGGACCCTACGAGCAGTACTTC. Its protein product is CASSLIRGPYEQYF.